This T cell receptor (beta chain) is drawn from a study of cytomegalovirus exposure and HLA in healthy donors. Primers: 60 Vbeta forward and 13 Jbeta reverse. Some clones are missing from TCRdb's copy, which holds only in-frame ones; the method was immunoSEQ multiplex PCR. With about 130,000 clones in the sample, the ten largest clones hold 2%. Trimming shortened V by 5 bases and J by 7 bases, and 18 bases separated the two germline ends. The germline CDR1 and CDR2 sequences are GTSNPN and SVGIG (reference sequence). The CDR3 totals 14 residues. The chain is built from TRBV30 and TRBJ2-1; possible D gene TRBD1, 6 bases. What was sequenced was PBMCs. The receptor's source is a woman aged 55-70 years in good health and CMV-seronegative. The CDR3 DNA is TGTGCCTGGGAGGGACATCCGGTGGGTAATGAGCAGTTCTTC. This translates into CAWEGHPVGNEQFF.